This TCR beta chain is drawn from a study of monozygotic twins with inflammatory bowel disease. Study-level results: Especially with disease activity, IBD patients had fewer clonotypes in common with others than healthy twins did.

In regard to this clonotype: Its antigen is not identified.

The CDR3 length is 12 residues. CDR1 is DFQATT, CDR2 SNEGSKA, per germline (reference sequence). UMIs bearing a 6-nucleotide sample barcode were added through template switching. TCRdb reworked the 5' RACE reads into one entry per CDR3 protein, no DNA. The sample table includes tens of thousands of distinct CDR3 sequences. The TCR originated in a human donor with ulcerative colitis or Crohn's disease, or a healthy co-twin of an affected twin (not recorded which). The rearrangement uses TRBV20-1 and TRBJ1-2. Sequenced sample: blood. The CDR3 sequence is CSARGGPYGYTF.